These T cell receptor beta chains were read from a single sample in a study of shared clonotypes between healthy human individuals. The table came from immunoSEQ multiplex PCR; TCRdb's copy has only in-frame clones and leaves some out. The profile shows about 1.1 million clones, approximately 77% of them singletons. The material sequenced was memory CD4+ T cells from PBMCs. These receptors were taken from a man younger than 35 in good health. Some clones in this sample may be carry-over from other donors' samples. CDR3s include the opening cysteine and the closing phenylalanine or tryptophan. D genes are given only for firm matches. A row's size may be missing; if present it is once, few, many or a size class.

clone size: .; D gene: .; J gene: TRBJ2-3; V gene: TRBV11-3; CDR3 DNA: TGTGCCAGCAGCTTAATGGGGCCCGGCACAGATACGCAGTATTTT; CDR3 protein: CASSLMGPGTDTQYF
clone size: .; D gene: .; J gene: TRBJ2-7; V gene: TRBV5-1; CDR3 DNA: TGCGCCAGCAGCCTGGGGGACGCTCGCCACGAGCAGTACTTC; CDR3 protein: CASSLGDARHEQYF
clone size: once; D gene: .; J gene: TRBJ1-3; V gene: TRBV10-3; CDR3 DNA: TGTGCCATCAGTGAGTCGATTATCCTCTCTGACAACATATATTTT; CDR3 protein: CAISESIILSDNIYF
clone size: .; D gene: .; J gene: TRBJ2-1; V gene: TRBV6-1; CDR3 DNA: TGTGCCAGTCCGGGACTTAAAGACAATGAGCAGTTCTTC; CDR3 protein: CASPGLKDNEQFF
clone size: .; D gene: TRBD2; J gene: TRBJ2-3; V gene: TRBV27; CDR3 DNA: TGTGCCAGCCGCGAGATGGGGCTAGCGGCCACAGATACGCAGTATTTT; CDR3 protein: CASREMGLAATDTQYF
clone size: .; D gene: TRBD2; J gene: TRBJ2-1; V gene: TRBV9; CDR3 DNA: TGTGCCAGCAGCGTAGTTCTGGGGGGGTCCAGTGAGCAGTTCTTC; CDR3 protein: CASSVVLGGSSEQFF
clone size: .; D gene: .; J gene: TRBJ2-5; V gene: TRBV11-2; CDR3 DNA: TGTGCCAGCAGCTTAGAGTCGGGCAGGGTTGGAGTGGAGACCCAGTACTTC; CDR3 protein: CASSLESGRVGVETQYF
clone size: .; D gene: TRBD2; J gene: TRBJ2-3; V gene: TRBV5-1; CDR3 DNA: TGCGCCAGCAGCTTGCAACTAGCGGGAGCAGATACGCAGTATTTT; CDR3 protein: CASSLQLAGADTQYF
clone size: .; D gene: TRBD1; J gene: TRBJ1-2; V gene: TRBV19; CDR3 DNA: TGTGCCAGTAGAACGGGACAGCTCAACTATGGCTACACCTTC; CDR3 protein: CASRTGQLNYGYTF
clone size: .; D gene: TRBD2; J gene: TRBJ2-5; V gene: TRBV15; CDR3 DNA: TGTGCCACCAGCAGAGATACCCTAGCGGGAGGTCTGGAGACCCAGTACTTC; CDR3 protein: CATSRDTLAGGLETQYF
clone size: .; D gene: .; J gene: TRBJ2-1; V gene: TRBV5-1; CDR3 DNA: TGCGCCAGCAGCCAAATCCGCGGGATGGGCGATGAGCAGTTCTTC; CDR3 protein: CASSQIRGMGDEQFF
clone size: few; D gene: .; J gene: TRBJ1-1; V gene: TRBV7-9; CDR3 DNA: TGTGCCAGCAGCCGCTCCCACACTGAAGCTTTCTTT; CDR3 protein: CASSRSHTEAFF
clone size: .; D gene: TRBD2; J gene: TRBJ2-3; V gene: TRBV7-2; CDR3 DNA: TGTGCCAGCAGCTACGGACTAGGCAGCACAGATACGCAGTATTTT; CDR3 protein: CASSYGLGSTDTQYF
clone size: .; D gene: .; J gene: TRBJ2-3; V gene: TRBV2; CDR3 DNA: TGTGCCAGCAGTGCGGCGCGCCCCTTGGGCACAGATACGCAGTATTTT; CDR3 protein: CASSAARPLGTDTQYF
clone size: few; D gene: .; J gene: TRBJ1-1; V gene: TRBV28; CDR3 DNA: TGTGCCAGCAGTCTCCCCCTCTCCCTATCGAACACTGAAGCTTTCTTT; CDR3 protein: CASSLPLSLSNTEAFF
clone size: .; D gene: .; J gene: TRBJ1-1; V gene: TRBV6-1; CDR3 DNA: TGTGCCACCTCATATTCCTCCAGGGTCACTGAAGCTTTCTTT; CDR3 protein: CATSYSSRVTEAFF
clone size: few; D gene: TRBD1; J gene: TRBJ1-5; V gene: TRBV4-3; CDR3 DNA: TGCGCCAGCAGCCAAGATCGACCGGGACAGGGAGTTCAGCCCCAGCATTTT; CDR3 protein: CASSQDRPGQGVQPQHF
clone size: .; D gene: .; J gene: TRBJ2-3; V gene: TRBV28; CDR3 DNA: TGTGCCAGCAGTTTCAGAGTGAACCGAGGGAAAGATACGCAGTATTTT; CDR3 protein: CASSFRVNRGKDTQYF
clone size: .; D gene: .; J gene: TRBJ1-1; V gene: TRBV5-1; CDR3 DNA: TGCGCCAGCAGCTTAAAGGGGGAAGCTTTCTTT; CDR3 protein: CASSLKGEAFF
clone size: .; D gene: .; J gene: TRBJ1-5; V gene: TRBV27; CDR3 DNA: TGTGCCAGCAGTACTCGGACTAATCAGCCCCAGCATTTT; CDR3 protein: CASSTRTNQPQHF
clone size: .; D gene: .; J gene: TRBJ2-7; V gene: TRBV4-1; CDR3 DNA: TGCGCCAGCAGCCAGGTCACTAGGGCCCTGGGGAGCGAGCAGTACTTC; CDR3 protein: CASSQVTRALGSEQYF
clone size: few; D gene: .; J gene: TRBJ1-5; V gene: TRBV7-9; CDR3 DNA: TGTGCCAGCAGCTTATCGAGGGAGCCCCAGCATTTT; CDR3 protein: CASSLSREPQHF
clone size: .; D gene: .; J gene: TRBJ2-7; V gene: TRBV11-1; CDR3 DNA: TGTGCCAGCAGCTTAGCCGGGACCTCTGAGCAGTACTTC; CDR3 protein: CASSLAGTSEQYF
clone size: .; D gene: .; J gene: TRBJ2-3; V gene: TRBV6-6; CDR3 DNA: TGTGCCAGCAGCCCCAGCACAGATACGCAGTATTTT; CDR3 protein: CASSPSTDTQYF
clone size: .; D gene: .; J gene: TRBJ2-5; V gene: TRBV11-2; CDR3 DNA: TGTGCCAGCAGCTTATTAGGTCTAGCTCTAAACTTC; CDR3 protein: CASSLLGLALNF
clone size: .; D gene: .; J gene: TRBJ2-7; V gene: TRBV10-1; CDR3 DNA: TGCGCCAGCAGTGAGTCGGGGCATACCTACGAGCAGTACTTC; CDR3 protein: CASSESGHTYEQYF
clone size: .; D gene: .; J gene: TRBJ2-5; V gene: TRBV5-1; CDR3 DNA: TGCGCCAGCAGCAACCCCTTCGTTTCGAGGGGACAAGAGACCCAGTACTTC; CDR3 protein: CASSNPFVSRGQETQYF
clone size: .; D gene: .; J gene: TRBJ2-3; V gene: TRBV27; CDR3 DNA: TGTGCCAGCAGTTTTTGGTCACACCTCACAGATACGCAGTATTTT; CDR3 protein: CASSFWSHLTDTQYF
clone size: few; D gene: TRBD2; J gene: TRBJ2-7; V gene: TRBV10-3; CDR3 DNA: TGTGCCATCAGCGAAAAGCGGGAGGCCTCCTACGAGCAGTACTTC; CDR3 protein: CAISEKREASYEQYF
clone size: .; D gene: TRBD2; J gene: TRBJ2-4; V gene: TRBV10-3; CDR3 DNA: TGTGCCATCAGTGAGAGGGGGGGACTAGCGGCCAAAAACATTCAGTACTTC; CDR3 protein: CAISERGGLAAKNIQYF
clone size: .; D gene: TRBD2; J gene: TRBJ2-4; V gene: TRBV6-1; CDR3 DNA: TGTGCCAGCAGACGACTAGCGGGAGGGGGTAACATTCAGTACTTC; CDR3 protein: CASRRLAGGGNIQYF
clone size: .; D gene: TRBD1; J gene: TRBJ2-7; V gene: TRBV19; CDR3 DNA: TGTGCCAGTAGTATAATCGGCGGGACAGGGGTCTACGAGCAGTACTTC; CDR3 protein: CASSIIGGTGVYEQYF
clone size: .; D gene: .; J gene: TRBJ2-3; V gene: TRBV2; CDR3 DNA: TGTGCCAGCAGTGAAGGGCAGGGTGGAGATACGCAGTATTTT; CDR3 protein: CASSEGQGGDTQYF
clone size: .; D gene: .; J gene: TRBJ1-4; V gene: TRBV28; CDR3 DNA: TGTGCCAGCCTGGGCTGGACGGAGGGTAAACTGTTTTTT; CDR3 protein: CASLGWTEGKLFF
clone size: .; D gene: .; J gene: TRBJ2-3; V gene: TRBV7-9; CDR3 DNA: TGTGCCAGCAGCTTGGGGTTCGGCACAGATACGCAGTATTTT; CDR3 protein: CASSLGFGTDTQYF
clone size: .; D gene: TRBD1; J gene: TRBJ2-7; V gene: TRBV5-5; CDR3 DNA: TGTGCCAGCAGCTTGTTGTGGGACAGGGCTAACTACGAGCAGTACTTC; CDR3 protein: CASSLLWDRANYEQYF
clone size: .; D gene: .; J gene: TRBJ2-1; V gene: TRBV11-2; CDR3 DNA: TGTGCCAGCAGCTTGCAGAATGAGCAGTTCTTC; CDR3 protein: CASSLQNEQFF
clone size: .; D gene: TRBD1; J gene: TRBJ2-7; V gene: TRBV19; CDR3 DNA: TGTGCCAGTAGTTCCGGACAGGGGGCCTACGAGCAGTACTTC; CDR3 protein: CASSSGQGAYEQYF
clone size: .; D gene: TRBD1; J gene: TRBJ1-5; V gene: TRBV6-5; CDR3 DNA: TGTGCCAGCAAAGGGGGCGCAATGAGCAATCAGCCCCAGCATTTT; CDR3 protein: CASKGGAMSNQPQHF
clone size: .; D gene: .; J gene: TRBJ2-7; V gene: TRBV28; CDR3 DNA: TGTGCCAGCAGGTGGGGGAGGACCTACGAGCAGTACTTC; CDR3 protein: CASRWGRTYEQYF
clone size: once; D gene: .; J gene: TRBJ1-4; V gene: TRBV28; CDR3 DNA: TGTGCCAGCAGTTTCGGCGAAAAACTGTTTTTT; CDR3 protein: CASSFGEKLFF
clone size: .; D gene: TRBD2; J gene: TRBJ2-5; V gene: TRBV15; CDR3 DNA: TGTGCCACCAGCAGAGATACCGGGAGGGCAGAGACCCAGTACTTC; CDR3 protein: CATSRDTGRAETQYF
clone size: .; D gene: .; J gene: TRBJ2-3; V gene: TRBV29-1; CDR3 DNA: TGCAGCGTTGAGTCTAGAGGGGCAGATACGCAGTATTTT; CDR3 protein: CSVESRGADTQYF
clone size: .; D gene: .; J gene: TRBJ2-7; V gene: TRBV5-5; CDR3 DNA: TGTGCCAGCAGCCCCTGGGCCTCCTACGAGCAGTACTTC; CDR3 protein: CASSPWASYEQYF
clone size: .; D gene: .; J gene: TRBJ2-7; V gene: TRBV27; CDR3 DNA: TGTGCCAGCCGGGCCTGGGCACAGGACTACGAGCAGTACTTC; CDR3 protein: CASRAWAQDYEQYF
clone size: .; D gene: .; J gene: TRBJ1-1; V gene: TRBV10-1; CDR3 DNA: TGCGCCAGCAGTGATATGAGGGGAGGCACTGAAGCTTTCTTT; CDR3 protein: CASSDMRGGTEAFF
clone size: many; D gene: .; J gene: TRBJ1-5; V gene: TRBV5-1; CDR3 DNA: TGCGCCAGCAGCTATGGGGGGCTGGGTCAGCCCCAGCATTTT; CDR3 protein: CASSYGGLGQPQHF
clone size: .; D gene: .; J gene: TRBJ1-1; V gene: TRBV28; CDR3 DNA: TGTGCCAGCAGTAGGTCCCCTCCAGAAGCTTTCTTT; CDR3 protein: CASSRSPPEAFF
clone size: many; D gene: TRBD1; J gene: TRBJ1-1; V gene: TRBV29-1; CDR3 DNA: TGCAGCGTTGCAGGGGGTTGGGGAATGAACACTGAAGCTTTCTTT; CDR3 protein: CSVAGGWGMNTEAFF
clone size: .; D gene: .; J gene: TRBJ1-5; V gene: TRBV28; CDR3 DNA: TGTGCCAGCAGTTTTGCAGGGGTTATCCAGCCCCAGCATTTT; CDR3 protein: CASSFAGVIQPQHF
clone size: few; D gene: TRBD2; J gene: TRBJ2-7; V gene: TRBV15; CDR3 DNA: TGTGCCACCAGCAGAGCCCCGACTAGCGGGCCTATCCGCTCCTACGAGCAGTACTTC; CDR3 protein: CATSRAPTSGPIRSYEQYF
clone size: .; D gene: TRBD2; J gene: TRBJ2-4; V gene: TRBV6-1; CDR3 DNA: TGTGCCAGCAGTGAAGGTAGCGGGAGTGCCAAAAACATTCAGTACTTC; CDR3 protein: CASSEGSGSAKNIQYF
clone size: .; D gene: .; J gene: TRBJ2-3; V gene: TRBV27; CDR3 DNA: TGTGCCAGCGGCCGAACGCAGTATTTT; CDR3 protein: CASGRTQYF
clone size: .; D gene: .; J gene: TRBJ2-5; V gene: TRBV28; CDR3 DNA: TGTGCCAGTTCAGAGGGGGAGACCCAGTACTTC; CDR3 protein: CASSEGETQYF
clone size: .; D gene: .; J gene: TRBJ1-1; V gene: TRBV9; CDR3 DNA: TGTGCCAGCAGCGGGGGGCCGAACACTGAAGCTTTCTTT; CDR3 protein: CASSGGPNTEAFF